This TCR beta chain was profiled in a study of blood T cell repertoires in COVID-19. On the study more broadly: The United States, Italy and Spain supplied acute and convalescent COVID-19 samples. Sources were T cells, B-cell-depleted T cells, or PBMCs; the material itself was cDNA or gDNA.

Germline CDR1 is MNHEY and CDR2 is SMNVEV (reference sequence). The length of the CDR3 is 18 residues. V was pared by 6 bases and J by 0 bases, with 7 bases of the junction left unmatched. Original processing methods: It was from reference gene primer amplification that nucleated cell counts were estimated. Here immunoSEQ multiplex PCR was the method, and the copy in TCRdb shows in-frame clones only, minus some. The D gene and trimming were derived from the DNA, and the V and J assignments and clone size from that table. The data contain approximately 94,000 clones, around four fifths of them singletons.

The TCR originated in a man in his sixties or seventies with active or convalescent COVID-19. The gene calls are TRBV27 and TRBJ2-1; TRBD2 matches 14 bases. Sequenced sample: peripheral blood. The CDR3 nucleotides are TGTGCCAGCAGCCGACTAGCGGGGGGGGCAAGCTCCTACAATGAGCAGTTCTTC. This codes for CASSRLAGGASSYNEQFF.